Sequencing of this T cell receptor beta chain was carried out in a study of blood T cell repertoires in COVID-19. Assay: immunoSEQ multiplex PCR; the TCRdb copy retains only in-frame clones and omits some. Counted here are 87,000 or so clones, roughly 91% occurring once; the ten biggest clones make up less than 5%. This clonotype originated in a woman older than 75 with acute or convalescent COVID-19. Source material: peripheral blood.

CDR3 region: CASSMGAAGGETQYF. The CDR3 region has the DNA TGTGCCAGTAGTATGGGGGCGGCGGGAGGGGAGACCCAGTACTTC. This chain joins TRBV19 and TRBJ2-5, with 9 nucleotides matching TRBD2. Germline lookup yields CDR1 LNHDA and CDR2 SQIVND (reference sequence). This CDR3 has 15 residues. V shed 3 bases and J 5 bases; nucleotides not matched to a gene: 7.